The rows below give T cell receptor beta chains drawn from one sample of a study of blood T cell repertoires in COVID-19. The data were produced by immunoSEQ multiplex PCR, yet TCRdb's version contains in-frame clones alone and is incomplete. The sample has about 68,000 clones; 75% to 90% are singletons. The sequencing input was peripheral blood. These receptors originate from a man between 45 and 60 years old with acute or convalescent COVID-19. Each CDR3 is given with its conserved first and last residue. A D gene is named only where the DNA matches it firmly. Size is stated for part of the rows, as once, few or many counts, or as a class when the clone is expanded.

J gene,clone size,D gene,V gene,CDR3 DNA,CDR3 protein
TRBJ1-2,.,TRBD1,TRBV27,TGTGCCAGCAGTTTGACAGGGGGTCCTATTGGCTACACCTTC,CASSLTGGPIGYTF
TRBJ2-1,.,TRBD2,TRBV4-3,TGCGCCAGCAGCCAAGAATCAACTAGCGGGAGTGCCTACAATGAGCAGTTCTTC,CASSQESTSGSAYNEQFF
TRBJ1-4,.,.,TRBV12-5,TGTGCTAGTGGTGCGGACAGAGCGAATGAAAAACTGTTTTTT,CASGADRANEKLFF
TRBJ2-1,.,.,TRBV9,TGTGCCAGCAGCACTCGGGACAACAATGAGCAGTTCTTC,CASSTRDNNEQFF
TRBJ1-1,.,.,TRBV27,TGTGCCAGCAGCCTCAGGGGGAACACTGAAGCTTTCTTT,CASSLRGNTEAFF
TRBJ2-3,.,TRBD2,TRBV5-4,TGTGCCAGCAGCCGGGACGCGGGAGCAGGTACAGATACGCAGTATTTT,CASSRDAGAGTDTQYF
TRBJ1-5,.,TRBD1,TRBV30,TGTGCCTGGAGCACCGGGACAGCAAGCAATCAGCCCCAGCATTTT,CAWSTGTASNQPQHF
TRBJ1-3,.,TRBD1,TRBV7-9,TGTGCCAGCAGCTTTGTGGGACAGGGAGGCACCATATATTTT,CASSFVGQGGTIYF
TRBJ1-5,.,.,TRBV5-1,TGCGCCAGCAGCTTTAAAGGGGATGAGCCCCAGCATTTT,CASSFKGDEPQHF
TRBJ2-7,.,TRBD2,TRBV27,TGTGCCAGCAGTTCCCCCCGCGGGAGGTCACTTAACACCTACGAGCAGTACTTC,CASSSPRGRSLNTYEQYF
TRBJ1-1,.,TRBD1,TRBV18,TGTGCCAGCTCGCAGGGACAGGGAGGGACTGAAGCTTTCTTT,CASSQGQGGTEAFF
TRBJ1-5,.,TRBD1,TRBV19,TGTGCCAGTAGTAGCCTAGGTGGCAGGGGGTTAGGGAATCAGCCCCAGCATTTT,CASSSLGGRGLGNQPQHF
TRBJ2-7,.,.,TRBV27,TGTGCCAGCAGTTTCGGGGGAAGGAGCTCCTACGAGCAGTACTTC,CASSFGGRSSYEQYF
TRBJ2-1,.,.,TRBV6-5,TGTGCCAGCAGTTACTTAGGGGACAATGAGCAGTTCTTC,CASSYLGDNEQFF
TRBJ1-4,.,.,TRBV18,TGTGCCAGCTCGGCTGGACAGTTACTGGGAAATGAAAAACTGTTTTTT,CASSAGQLLGNEKLFF
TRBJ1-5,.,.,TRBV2,TGTGCCAGCAGTGAAGGGGGGGATCACCATCAGCCCCAGCATTTT,CASSEGGDHHQPQHF
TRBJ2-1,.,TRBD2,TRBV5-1,TGCGCCAGCAGCCTGGGAGGCGCGGGAGGGTACAATGAGCAGTTCTTC,CASSLGGAGGYNEQFF
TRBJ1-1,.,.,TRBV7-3,TGTGCCAGCAGCTTATTGCCAAGCGGGAACACTGAAGCTTTCTTT,CASSLLPSGNTEAFF
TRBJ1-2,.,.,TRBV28,TGTGCCAGCAGTGTCCGACAGCTCTTAGACTATGGCTACACCTTC,CASSVRQLLDYGYTF
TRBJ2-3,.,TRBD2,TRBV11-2,TGTGCCAGCAGCGCCCCCGGACTAGCGGGGGGCACAGATACGCAGTATTTT,CASSAPGLAGGTDTQYF
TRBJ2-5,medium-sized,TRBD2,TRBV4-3,TGCGCCAGCAGCCAAGGGGGCGGGAGTGGGGCAGAGACCCAGTACTTC,CASSQGGGSGAETQYF
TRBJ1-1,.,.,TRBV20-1,TGCAGTGCTAGTTTGGGTCCGGGTGCTTTCTTT,CSASLGPGAFF
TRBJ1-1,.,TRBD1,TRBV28,TGTGCCAGCAGTTTGGGACAGGTGTACACTGAAGCTTTCTTT,CASSLGQVYTEAFF
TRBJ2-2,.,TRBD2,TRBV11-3,TGTGCCTGCGCCCGGGACTTCTTAGCGGGGGGGAACACCGGGGAGCTGTTTTTT,CACARDFLAGGNTGELFF
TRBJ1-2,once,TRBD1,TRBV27,TGTGCCAGCAGTACATCTAGGACAGGGATCGGCTACACCTTC,CASSTSRTGIGYTF
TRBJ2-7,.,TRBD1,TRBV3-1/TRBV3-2,TGTGCCAGCAGCGAACCGGGACAGGGTGGCGACGAGCAGTACTTC,CASSEPGQGGDEQYF
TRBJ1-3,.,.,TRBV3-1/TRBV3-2,TGTGCCAGCAGCCAACACTTCGGGACACCGCCCTCTGGAAACACCATATATTTT,CASSQHFGTPPSGNTIYF
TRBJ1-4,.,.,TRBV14,TGTGCCAGCAGCCGCGGGGGGGATGAAAAACTGTTTTTT,CASSRGGDEKLFF
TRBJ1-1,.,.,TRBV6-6,TGTGCCAGCAGGTCGGGGGGCGGGAGGACTGAAGCTTTCTTT,CASRSGGGRTEAFF
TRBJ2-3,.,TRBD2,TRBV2,TGTGCCAGCAGTGAACGGGCGACTAGCGCAGATACGCAGTATTTT,CASSERATSADTQYF
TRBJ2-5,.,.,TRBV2,TGTGCCAGCAGTGAGTGGGGGGAAGAGACCCAGTACTTC,CASSEWGEETQYF
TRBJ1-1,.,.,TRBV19,TGTGCCAGTAGTTCAACAGTGAACACTGAAGCTTTCTTT,CASSSTVNTEAFF
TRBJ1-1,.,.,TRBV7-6,TGTGCCAGCAGCTTAGGGTCTTGGCCAGGGTCGAACACTGAAGCTTTCTTT,CASSLGSWPGSNTEAFF
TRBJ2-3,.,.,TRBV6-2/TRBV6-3,TGTGCCAGCAGTGGACTAAGCAGCACAGATACGCAGTATTTT,CASSGLSSTDTQYF
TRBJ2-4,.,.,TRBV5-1,TGCGCCAGCAGCTTGGATCCAGGGGCTGACATTCAGTACTTC,CASSLDPGADIQYF
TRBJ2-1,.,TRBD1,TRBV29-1,TGCAGCGTTGCCACCACCGGGACAGGGGGCAATGAGCAGTTCTTC,CSVATTGTGGNEQFF
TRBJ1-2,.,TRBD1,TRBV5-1,TGCGCCAGCAGACACGGGACAGACACTAACTATGGCTACACCTTC,CASRHGTDTNYGYTF
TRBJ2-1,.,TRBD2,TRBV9,TGTGCCAGCAGCGTAAGCACTAGCGGTATTCTCTCCTACAATGAGCAGTTCTTC,CASSVSTSGILSYNEQFF
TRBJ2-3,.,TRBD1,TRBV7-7,TGTGCCAGCAGCTCGGGACAGGGATATACGCAGTATTTT,CASSSGQGYTQYF
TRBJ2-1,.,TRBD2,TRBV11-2,TGTGCCAGCAGCCGGACTAGCGTAAATGAGCAGTTCTTC,CASSRTSVNEQFF
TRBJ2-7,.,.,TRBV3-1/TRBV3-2,TGTGCCAGCAGCCAAGATCTTTCCTCCTACGAGCAGTACTTC,CASSQDLSSYEQYF
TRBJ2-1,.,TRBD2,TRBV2,TGTGCCAGCAGTCTACTAGCGGGAGGTTACAATGAGCAGTTCTTC,CASSLLAGGYNEQFF
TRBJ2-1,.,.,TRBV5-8,TGTGCCAGCAAGGCGGGATACAATGAGCAGTTCTTC,CASKAGYNEQFF
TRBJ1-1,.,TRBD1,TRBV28,TGTGCCAGCAGTCCCAGGGACAGGATAAACACTGAAGCTTTCTTT,CASSPRDRINTEAFF
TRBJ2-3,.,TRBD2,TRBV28,TGTGCCAGCAGTTCGACTAGCGGGAGGATAGCAGATACGCAGTATTTT,CASSSTSGRIADTQYF
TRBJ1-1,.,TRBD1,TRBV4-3,TGCGCCAGCAGCCAAGGCACCGGGACAGGGAGGAGAAACACTGAAGCTTTCTTT,CASSQGTGTGRRNTEAFF
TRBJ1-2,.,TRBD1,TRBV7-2,TGTGCCAGCAGCTTAGCGCTGAGGAGGACAGGACGAGCTAACTATGGCTACACCTTC,CASSLALRRTGRANYGYTF
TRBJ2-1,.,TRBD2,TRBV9,TGTGCCAGCAGCGAGGGCGGGACTAGCAGCAATGAGCAGTTCTTC,CASSEGGTSSNEQFF
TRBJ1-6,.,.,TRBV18,TGTGCCAGCTCACCTGACTTGACTCACGATTCACCCCTCCACTTT,CASSPDLTHDSPLHF
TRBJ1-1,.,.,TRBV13,TGTGCCAGCAGAGGCAGGGACTACACTGAAGCTTTCTTT,CASRGRDYTEAFF